The clone carrying this T cell receptor beta chain was found many times. Its target is not known. This entry belongs to a study of T cells in Graves' hyperthyroidism and ophthalmopathy. General study points: Most thyroid-expanded clonotypes above 0.001 were also found in blood. Median prediction lead before ophthalmopathy onset was 6.5 months with the model. Ophthalmopathy and stable hyperthyroidism were separated by a 13 V-J model.

Germline assignment: CDR1 SGHRS and CDR2 YFSETQ. With 0 bases removed from V and 10 bases from J, the gap between germline ends came to 14 bases. The CDR3 runs 15 residues. Newly diagnosed hyperthyroidism patients aged 18 to 65 years had disease lasting under 2 months. Amplification yielded TCR beta CDR3 regions, with RNA transcripts as the source. The TCR CDR3 was amplified in a first-round RT-PCR using the HTBI primer set. Each CDR3 protein gets one entry after TCRdb re-called the multiplex PCR reads with MiXCR. The data contain more than 350,000 distinct CDR3 sequences, roughly 15% of them singletons.

V gene TRBV5-1 combines with J gene TRBJ1-6, with a tentative D call TRBD1 (5 bases). The sample comprised blood. This receptor was identified in a woman in her 30s with Graves' hyperthyroidism that later progressed to Graves' ophthalmopathy. In nucleotides, the CDR3 is TGCGCCAGCAGCTTGGCTCCAGGAAGGGGCTCACCCCTCCACTTT. Its protein is CASSLAPGRGSPLHF.